This TCR beta chain originates from a study of blood T cell repertoires in COVID-19. Measured with immunoSEQ multiplex PCR; TCRdb has only the in-frame clones, and not every one. Among roughly 55,000 clones, under 85% were seen once, and the ten largest hold under 4%. The CDR3 loop spans 14 amino acids. With 0 bases clipped from V and 6 bases from J, the junction kept 0 bases outside the gene matches. The germline CDR1 and CDR2 sequences are SGHRS and YFSETQ. This chain joins TRBV5-1 and TRBJ1-4; 9 nucleotides line up with TRBD1. This TCR derives from a man between 60 and 70 years old with acute or convalescent COVID-19. The sample was peripheral blood. The CDR3 DNA reads TGCGCCAGCAGCTTGGGACAGGGGGATGAAAAACTGTTTTTT. Translated: CASSLGQGDEKLFF.